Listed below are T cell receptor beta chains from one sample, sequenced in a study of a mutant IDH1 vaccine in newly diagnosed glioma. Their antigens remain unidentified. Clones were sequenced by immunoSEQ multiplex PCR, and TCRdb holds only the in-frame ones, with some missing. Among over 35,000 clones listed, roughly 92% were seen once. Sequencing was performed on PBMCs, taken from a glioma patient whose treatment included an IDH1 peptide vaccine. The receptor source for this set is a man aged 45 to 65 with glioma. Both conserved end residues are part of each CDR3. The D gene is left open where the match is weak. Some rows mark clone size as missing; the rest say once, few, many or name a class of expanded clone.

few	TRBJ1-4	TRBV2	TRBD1	CASSVYGTGWEKLFF	TGTGCCAGCAGTGTTTACGGGACAGGGTGGGAAAAACTGTTTTTT
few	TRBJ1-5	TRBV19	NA	CASSLQGAYSNQPQHF	TGTGCCAGTAGTCTACAGGGCGCCTATAGCAATCAGCCCCAGCATTTT
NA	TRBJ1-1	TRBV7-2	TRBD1	CASSAPGQVYTEAFF	TGTGCCAGCAGCGCGCCGGGACAGGTGTACACTGAAGCTTTCTTT
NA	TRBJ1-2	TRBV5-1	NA	CASSLGAGGGYTF	TGCGCCAGCAGCCTTGGGGCAGGCGGTGGCTACACCTTC
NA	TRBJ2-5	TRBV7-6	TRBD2	CASSPQTSGAQETQYF	TGTGCCAGCAGCCCCCAGACTAGCGGGGCCCAAGAGACCCAGTACTTC
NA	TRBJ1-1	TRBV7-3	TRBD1	CASSQGQAHTEAFF	TGTGCCAGCAGCCAGGGACAGGCCCACACTGAAGCTTTCTTT
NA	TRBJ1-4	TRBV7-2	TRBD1	CASSLSRSAGGEKLFF	TGTGCCAGCAGCTTATCCAGGTCCGCAGGGGGTGAAAAACTGTTTTTT
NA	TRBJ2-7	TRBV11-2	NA	CASSSNGLVGYEQYF	TGTGCCAGCAGCTCGAACGGACTGGTCGGATACGAGCAGTACTTC
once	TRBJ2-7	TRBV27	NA	CASRYRNFSYEQYF	TGTGCCAGCAGGTATCGAAACTTTTCATACGAGCAGTACTTC
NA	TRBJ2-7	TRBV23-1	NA	CARGPGATTYEQYF	TGCGCCAGGGGACCGGGGGCCACCACCTACGAGCAGTACTTC
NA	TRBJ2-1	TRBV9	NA	CASSVDLGDEQFF	TGTGCCAGCAGCGTAGATCTGGGCGATGAGCAGTTCTTC
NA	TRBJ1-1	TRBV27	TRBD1	CASRQGVNTEAFF	TGTGCCAGCAGACAGGGGGTTAACACTGAAGCTTTCTTT
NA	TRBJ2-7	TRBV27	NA	CASSEQYF	TGTGCCAGCAGCGAGCAGTACTTC
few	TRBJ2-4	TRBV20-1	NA	CSATGRGDMNF	TGCAGTGCTACAGGGAGGGGGGACATGAACTTC
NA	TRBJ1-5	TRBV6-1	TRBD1	CASGGQGYSNQPQHF	TGTGCCAGCGGGGGACAGGGCTATAGCAATCAGCCCCAGCATTTT
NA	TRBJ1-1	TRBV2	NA	CASSEQNTEAFF	TGTGCCAGCAGTGAACAGAACACTGAAGCTTTCTTT
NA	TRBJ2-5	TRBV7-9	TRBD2	CASSLIAAGTETQYF	TGTGCCAGCAGCTTAATTGCAGCGGGAACGGAGACCCAGTACTTC
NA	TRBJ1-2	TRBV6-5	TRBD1	CASTIDRAYGYTF	TGTGCCAGCACCATAGACAGGGCCTATGGCTACACCTTC
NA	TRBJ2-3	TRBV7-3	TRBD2	CASSWGTSGSTDTQYF	TGTGCCAGCAGCTGGGGGACTAGCGGGAGTACAGATACGCAGTATTTT
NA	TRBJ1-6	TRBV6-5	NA	CASSDFEGGNSPLHF	TGTGCCAGCAGTGACTTCGAAGGCGGTAATTCACCCCTCCACTTT